The TCR beta chain described here comes from a study of cytomegalovirus exposure and HLA in healthy donors. Worth noting for this clone: Its target is unknown.

Study-level findings and limits: Among TCR beta chains of equal frequency, HLA-associated ones were more clonally expanded in a later analysis. The only immune exposure information that was available was CMV serostatus.

Use of 60 Vbeta and 13 Jbeta primers characterized the PCR. Sequenced by immunoSEQ multiplex PCR; TCRdb stores in-frame clones only, minus some. The sample lists under 200,000 clones; roughly 82% were seen once. The material sequenced was PBMCs. This sequence originates from a woman in her forties or fifties in good health and CMV-seronegative.

DNA for the CDR3: TGTGCCAGCAGCTCCCTAGCGGGGGACAATGAGCAGTTCTTC. This codes for CASSSLAGDNEQFF. The chain uses TRBV7-9 and TRBJ2-1; 10 positions agree with TRBD2. V was pared by 4 bases and J by 5 bases, with 2 bases of the junction left unmatched. The CDR3 loop spans 14 amino acids. Germline V gene lookup returns CDR1 SEHNR and CDR2 FQNEAQ (reference sequence).